This TCR beta chain was documented in a study of T cell changes during pregnancy in multiple sclerosis. Data came from immunoSEQ multiplex PCR; TCRdb stores just in-frame clones and leaves some out. The sample has 84,000 or so clones, approximately 94% seen once. The germline V gene encodes CDR1 SGHVS and CDR2 FQNEAQ. The CDR3 length is 15 residues. Trimming took 0 bases from V and 5 from J, leaving 10 bases between them. V is TRBV7-8 and J is TRBJ2-2; TRBD2 might be the D (6 bases). The receptor was derived from a female donor with multiple sclerosis, enrolled in a pregnancy study. The specimen comprised peripheral blood, sampled in the third trimester of pregnancy. The CDR3 loop is CASSLATSSTGELFF. The CDR3, as DNA: TGTGCCAGCAGCTTAGCGACTAGTTCGACCGGGGAGCTGTTTTTT. The variable domain in full, completed from reference TRBV7-8 and TRBJ2-2, reads GAGVSQSPRYKVAKRGQDVALRCDPISGHVSLFWYQQALGQGPEFLTYFQNEAQLDKSGLPSDRFFAERPEGSVSTLKIQRTQQEDSAVYLCASSLATSSTGELFFGEGSRLTVL.